This T cell receptor (beta chain) was documented in a study of shared clonotypes between healthy human individuals. Measured with immunoSEQ multiplex PCR; TCRdb has only the in-frame clones, and not every one. This sample has 400,000 to 600,000 clones; roughly 95% occur once, and the top ten carry approximately 0.067%. Findings of the study overall: The sampled material consisted only of blood, and tissue repertoires are likely to differ.

Worth noting for this clone: Its antigen is currently unknown.

The sequenced sample was naive CD4+ T cells sorted from blood. Subset of the sample: CD45RA+ positively selected. The TCR was taken from a woman in her thirties in good health.

The CDR3, as DNA: TGTGCCAGCAGCAATAGCGGGAGGGGAACCTACAATGAGCAGTTCTTC. Its translation is CASSNSGRGTYNEQFF. The chain is built from TRBV7-9 and TRBJ2-1; 11 bases are shared with TRBD2. V trimming: 5 bases; J trimming: 2 bases; junction bases outside the gene matches: 5. Per germline, CDR1 SEHNR and CDR2 FQNEAQ (reference sequence). The CDR3 has 16 residues.